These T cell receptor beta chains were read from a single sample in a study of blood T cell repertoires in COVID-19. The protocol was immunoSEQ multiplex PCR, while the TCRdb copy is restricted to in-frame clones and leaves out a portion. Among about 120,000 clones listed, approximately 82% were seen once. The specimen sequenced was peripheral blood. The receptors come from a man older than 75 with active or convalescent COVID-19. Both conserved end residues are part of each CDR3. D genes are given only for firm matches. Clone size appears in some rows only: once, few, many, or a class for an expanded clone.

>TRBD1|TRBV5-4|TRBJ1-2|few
CASSPYRDRANYGYTF
TGTGCCAGCAGCCCTTACCGGGACAGGGCTAACTATGGCTACACCTTC
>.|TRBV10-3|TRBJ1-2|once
CAMSSTANYGYTF
TGTGCCATGAGCTCGACAGCTAACTATGGCTACACCTTC
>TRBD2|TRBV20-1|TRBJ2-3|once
CSASRGGSGTDTQYF
TGCAGTGCTAGTCGGGGGGGCTCGGGCACAGATACGCAGTATTTT
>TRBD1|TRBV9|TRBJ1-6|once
CASSAQGQVNSPLHF
TGTGCCAGCAGCGCCCAGGGACAGGTGAATTCACCCCTCCACTTT
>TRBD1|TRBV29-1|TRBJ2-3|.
CSVDDGTGGNTDTQYF
TGCAGCGTTGATGACGGAACAGGGGGAAACACAGATACGCAGTATTTT
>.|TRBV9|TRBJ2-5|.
CASSVEGVTGETQYF
TGTGCCAGCAGCGTAGAAGGAGTCACGGGGGAGACCCAGTACTTC
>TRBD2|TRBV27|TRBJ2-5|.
CASSLDGLAGGRTQYF
TGTGCCAGCAGTTTAGATGGACTAGCGGGGGGCCGCACCCAGTACTTC
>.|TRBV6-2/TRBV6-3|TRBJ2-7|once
CASSYTQSYEQYF
TGTGCCAGCAGTTATACACAGTCCTACGAGCAGTACTTC
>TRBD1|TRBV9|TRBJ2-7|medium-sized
CASSPGQAQEQYF
TGTGCCAGCAGCCCAGGACAGGCGCAAGAGCAGTACTTC
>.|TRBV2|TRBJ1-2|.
CASHRDSNYGYTF
TGTGCCAGCCACAGGGATTCTAACTATGGCTACACCTTC
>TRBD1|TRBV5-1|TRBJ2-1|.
CASSIQGNEQFF
TGCGCCAGCAGCATACAGGGGAATGAGCAGTTCTTC
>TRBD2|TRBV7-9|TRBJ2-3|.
CASSLGAGTQYF
TGTGCCAGCAGCTTAGGAGCGGGAACGCAGTATTTT
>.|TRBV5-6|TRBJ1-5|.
CASSLGGVYNNQPQHF
TGTGCCAGCAGCCTAGGGGGAGTTTATAACAATCAGCCCCAGCATTTT
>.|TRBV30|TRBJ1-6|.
CAWSSGDNSPLHF
TGTGCCTGGTCGTCAGGGGATAATTCACCCCTCCACTTT